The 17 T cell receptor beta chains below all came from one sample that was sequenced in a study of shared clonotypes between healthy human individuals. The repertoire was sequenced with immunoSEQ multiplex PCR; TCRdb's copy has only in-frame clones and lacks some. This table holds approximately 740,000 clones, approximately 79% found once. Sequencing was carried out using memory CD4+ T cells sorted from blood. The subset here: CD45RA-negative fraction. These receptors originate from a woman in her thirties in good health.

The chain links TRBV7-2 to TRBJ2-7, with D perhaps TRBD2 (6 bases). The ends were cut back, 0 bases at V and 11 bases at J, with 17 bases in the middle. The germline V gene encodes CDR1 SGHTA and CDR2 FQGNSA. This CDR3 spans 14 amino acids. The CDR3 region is CASSLAGLDSGEYF. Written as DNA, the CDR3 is TGTGCCAGCAGCTTAGCAGGCCTAGACTCGGGGGAGTACTTC.

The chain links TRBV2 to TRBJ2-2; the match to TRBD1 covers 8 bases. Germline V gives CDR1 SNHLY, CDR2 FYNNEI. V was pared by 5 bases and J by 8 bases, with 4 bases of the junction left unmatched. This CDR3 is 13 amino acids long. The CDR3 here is CASSQGAMGELFF. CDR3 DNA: TGTGCCAGCAGTCAGGGGGCAATGGGGGAGCTGTTTTTT. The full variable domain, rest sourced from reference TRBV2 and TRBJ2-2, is EPEVTQTPSHQVTQMGQEVILRCVPISNHLYFYWYRQILGQKVEFLVSFYNNEISEKSEIFDDQFSVERPDGSNFTLKIRSTKLEDSAMYFCASSQGAMGELFFGEGSRLTVL.

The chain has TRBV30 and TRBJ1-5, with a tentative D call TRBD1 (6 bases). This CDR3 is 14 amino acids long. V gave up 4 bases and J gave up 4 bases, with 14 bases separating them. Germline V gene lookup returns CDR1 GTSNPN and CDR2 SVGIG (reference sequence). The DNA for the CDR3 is TGTGCCTGGAAGGGGGGGCACCCTAATCAGCCCCAGCATTTT. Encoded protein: CAWKGGHPNQPQHF. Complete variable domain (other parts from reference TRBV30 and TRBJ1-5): SQTIHQWPATLVQPVGSPLSLECTVEGTSNPNLYWYRQAAGRGLQLLFYSVGIGQISSEVPQNLSASRPQDRQFILSSKKLLLSDSGFYLCAWKGGHPNQPQHFGDGTRLSIL.

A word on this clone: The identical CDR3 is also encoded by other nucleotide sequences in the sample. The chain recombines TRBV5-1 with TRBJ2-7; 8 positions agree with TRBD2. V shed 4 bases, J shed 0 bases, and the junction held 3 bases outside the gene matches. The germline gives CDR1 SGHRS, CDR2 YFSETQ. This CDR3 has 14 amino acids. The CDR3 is CASSQGTSSYEQYF. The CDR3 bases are TGCGCCAGCAGCCAAGGGACTAGCTCCTACGAGCAGTACTTC.

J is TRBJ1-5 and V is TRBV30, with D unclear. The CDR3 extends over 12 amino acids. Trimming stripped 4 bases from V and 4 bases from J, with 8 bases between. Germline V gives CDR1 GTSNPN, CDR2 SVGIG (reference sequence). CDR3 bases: TGTGCCTGGAAGATGGGAAATCAGCCCCAGCATTTT. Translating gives CAWKMGNQPQHF.

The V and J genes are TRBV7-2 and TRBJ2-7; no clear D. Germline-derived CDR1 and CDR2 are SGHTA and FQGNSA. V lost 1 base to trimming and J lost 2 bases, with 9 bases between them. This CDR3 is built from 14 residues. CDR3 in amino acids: CASSLEVNAYEQYF. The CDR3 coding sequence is TGTGCCAGCAGCTTAGAGGTCAACGCCTACGAGCAGTACTTC.

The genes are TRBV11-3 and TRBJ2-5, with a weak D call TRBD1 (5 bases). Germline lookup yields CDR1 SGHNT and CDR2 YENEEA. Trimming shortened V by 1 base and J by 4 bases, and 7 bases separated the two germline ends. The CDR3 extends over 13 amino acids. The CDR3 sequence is CASSLGGRETQYF. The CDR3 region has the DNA TGTGCCAGCAGCTTAGGGGGCCGAGAGACCCAGTACTTC.

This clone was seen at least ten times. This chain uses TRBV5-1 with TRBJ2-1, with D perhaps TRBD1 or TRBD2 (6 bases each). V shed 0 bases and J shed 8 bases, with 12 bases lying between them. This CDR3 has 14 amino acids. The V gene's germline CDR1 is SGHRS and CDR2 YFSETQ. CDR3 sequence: CASSLAYGGDEQFF. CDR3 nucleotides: TGCGCCAGCAGCTTGGCTTACGGGGGCGATGAGCAGTTCTTC. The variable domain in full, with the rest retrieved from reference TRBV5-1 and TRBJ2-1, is KAGVTQTPRYLIKTRGQQVTLSCSPISGHRSVSWYQQTPGQGLQFLFEYFSETQRNKGNFPGRFSGRQFSNSRSEMNVSTLELGDSALYLCASSLAYGGDEQFFGPGTRLTVL.

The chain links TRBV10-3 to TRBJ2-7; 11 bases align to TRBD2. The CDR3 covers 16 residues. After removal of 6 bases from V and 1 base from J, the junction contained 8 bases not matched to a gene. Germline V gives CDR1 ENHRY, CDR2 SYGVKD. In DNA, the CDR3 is TGTGCCATCAGCCCGGGACTAGCGGTTCTTTCCTACGAGCAGTACTTC. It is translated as CAISPGLAVLSYEQYF.

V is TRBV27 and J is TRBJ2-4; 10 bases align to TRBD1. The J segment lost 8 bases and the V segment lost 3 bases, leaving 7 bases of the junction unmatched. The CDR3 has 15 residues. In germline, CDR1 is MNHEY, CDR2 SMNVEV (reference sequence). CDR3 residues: CASSFRTGGEDIQYF. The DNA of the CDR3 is TGTGCCAGCAGTTTCCGGACAGGGGGAGAGGACATTCAGTACTTC.

CDR3 sequence reads: CASSPWEGAGKIGVGELFF. DNA for the CDR3: TGTGCCAGCAGCCCCTGGGAAGGAGCGGGAAAGATCGGAGTCGGGGAGCTGTTTTTT. This chain joins TRBV9 and TRBJ2-2; 7 nucleotides line up with TRBD2. This CDR3 has 19 amino acids. Germline loops: CDR1 SGDLS, CDR2 YYNGEE. With V trimmed by 4 bases and J by 7 bases, 22 bases remained unmatched.

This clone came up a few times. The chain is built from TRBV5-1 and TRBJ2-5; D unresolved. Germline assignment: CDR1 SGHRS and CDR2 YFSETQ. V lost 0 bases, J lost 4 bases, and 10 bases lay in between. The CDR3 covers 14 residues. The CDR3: CASSLEDGGETQYF. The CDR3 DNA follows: TGCGCCAGCAGCTTGGAAGATGGCGGAGAGACCCAGTACTTC.

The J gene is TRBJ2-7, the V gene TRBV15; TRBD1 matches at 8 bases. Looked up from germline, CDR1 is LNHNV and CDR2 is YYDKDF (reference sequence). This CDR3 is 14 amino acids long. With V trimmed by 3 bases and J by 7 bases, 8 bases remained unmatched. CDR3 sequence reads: CATSRGQALGEQYF. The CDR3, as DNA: TGTGCCACCAGCAGGGGACAGGCCTTGGGGGAGCAGTACTTC.

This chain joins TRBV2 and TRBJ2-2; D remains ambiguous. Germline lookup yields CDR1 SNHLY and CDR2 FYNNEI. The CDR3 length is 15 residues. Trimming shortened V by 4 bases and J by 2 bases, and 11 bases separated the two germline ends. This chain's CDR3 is CASSVLYTNTGELFF. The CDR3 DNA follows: TGTGCCAGCAGTGTGTTGTACACCAACACCGGGGAGCTGTTTTTT.

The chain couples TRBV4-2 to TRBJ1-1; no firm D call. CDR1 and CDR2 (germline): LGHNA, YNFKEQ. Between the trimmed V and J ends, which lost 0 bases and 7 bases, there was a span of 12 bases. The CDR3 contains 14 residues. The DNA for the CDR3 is TGTGCCAGCAGCCAAGATCTGGGTTCCTTTGAAGCTTTCTTT. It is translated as CASSQDLGSFEAFF.

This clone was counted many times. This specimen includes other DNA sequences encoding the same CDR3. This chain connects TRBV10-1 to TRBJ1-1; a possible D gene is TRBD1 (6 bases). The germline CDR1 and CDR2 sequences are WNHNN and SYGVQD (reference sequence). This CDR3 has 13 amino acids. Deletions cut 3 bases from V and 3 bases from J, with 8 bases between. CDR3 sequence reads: CASSENRDTEAFF. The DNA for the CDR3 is TGCGCCAGCAGTGAAAACAGGGACACTGAAGCTTTCTTT.

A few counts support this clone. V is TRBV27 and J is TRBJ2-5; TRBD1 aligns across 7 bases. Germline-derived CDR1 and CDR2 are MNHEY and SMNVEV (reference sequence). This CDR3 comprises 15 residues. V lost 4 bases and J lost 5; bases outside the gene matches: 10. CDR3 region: CASSSPNRGTETQYF. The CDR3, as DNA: TGTGCCAGCAGTTCCCCGAACAGGGGAACGGAGACCCAGTACTTC.